The entry below describes one T cell receptor beta chain. Its antigen is not identified. V lost 4 bases, J lost 3 bases, and 13 bases lay in between. The CDR3 has 15 amino acids. CDR1 SGHDN and CDR2 FVKESK come from the germline V gene. The entry originates in a study of cytomegalovirus exposure and HLA in healthy donors. General observations from the study: Most TCR sequences were rare, but some public TCRs occurred in many donors. CMV serostatus was the only recorded immune exposure for donors. In a later analysis, V- and J-gene trimming of beta chains associated with a DCLRE1C missense variant, replicated independently.

With 60 Vbeta and 13 Jbeta primers, the PCR was carried out. The protocol was immunoSEQ multiplex PCR, while the TCRdb copy is restricted to in-frame clones and leaves out a portion. This table has around 150,000 clones, 70% to 75% appearing once. The sequenced material came from PBMCs. J is TRBJ1-5 and V is TRBV14; TRBD1 might be the D (5 bases). The TCR sequence derives from a man aged 18-30 years in good health and CMV-seropositive. This CDR3 is CASSPQGFHNQPQHF. In DNA form, the CDR3 reads TGTGCCAGCAGCCCGCAGGGATTCCACAATCAGCCCCAGCATTTT.